One and the same sample provided the 2 T cell receptor beta chains below, sequenced in a study of early T cells in non-severe SARS-CoV-2 infection. MiXCR, run by TCRdb on the 5' RACE reads, gives a single entry per CDR3 protein. The repertoire consists of around 53,000 distinct CDR3 sequences, with 10% to 15% occurring once and the leading ten covering approximately 8.5%. Sequenced: whole blood. These receptors were collected from an adult who was a healthcare worker with PCR-confirmed SARS-CoV-2 infection or an uninfected control (not recorded which).

This clonotype turned up a few times. The chain has TRBV28 and TRBJ1-4; D is ambiguous. Trimming shortened V by 6 bases and J by 10 bases, and 21 bases separated the two germline ends. Germline V lookup: CDR1 MDHEN, CDR2 SYDVKM. The CDR3 extends over 15 amino acids. CDR3 amino acids: CASSLKSLPMRKLFF. As DNA, the CDR3 is TGTGCCAGCAGCCTAAAGTCGCTCCCGATGAGAAAACTGTTTTTT.

The genes are TRBV7-3 and TRBJ1-1; perhaps TRBD1 as D (5 bases). Per germline, CDR1 SGHTA and CDR2 FQGTGA. This CDR3 spans 13 amino acids. Trimming shortened V by 1 base and J by 11 bases, and 14 bases separated the two germline ends. As DNA, the CDR3 is TGTGCCAGCAGCTTAAACTCGGCAGGGAGCGCTTTCTTT. Translation gives CASSLNSAGSAFF.